This T cell receptor beta chain was recovered during a study of regulatory T cells in long-lasting Graves disease. Arm-PCR of CDR3 regions with iRepertoire HTBI primers generated TCR beta libraries. TCRdb reprocessed the multiplex PCR reads with MiXCR, giving one entry per CDR3 protein. The table has 200,000 to 250,000 distinct CDR3 sequences, approximately 18% seen once. At least ten counts were recorded for this clonotype. Time point reported: newly diagnosed GD, antithyroid drugs for less than 3 months. PBMCs were the source of the RNA used for TCR sequencing. Germline lookup yields CDR1 KGHDR and CDR2 SFDVKD. CDR3 length equals 16 residues. V was pared by 3 bases and J by 0 bases, with 5 bases of the junction left unmatched. A further study also used this sample, focusing on T cells in Graves' hyperthyroidism and ophthalmopathy.

The TCR sequence derives from a woman in her thirties with Graves disease. This chain connects TRBV24-1 to TRBJ2-7; 9 bases line up with TRBD1. The specimen comprised peripheral blood mononuclear cells (PBMCs), sampled at new diagnosis, from a patient treated with antithyroid drugs. The CDR3 loop reads CATSDNRDRASYEQYF. Written as DNA, the CDR3 is TGTGCCACCAGTGATAACCGGGACAGGGCCTCCTACGAGCAGTACTTC.